This TCR beta chain was identified in a study of T cell changes during pregnancy in multiple sclerosis. Produced via immunoSEQ multiplex PCR; TCRdb's table is partial and in-frame only. The repertoire holds tens of thousands of clones, with around 90% as singletons. The germline V gene has CDR1 MNHNS and CDR2 SASEGT. With V trimmed by 10 bases and J by 0 bases, 6 bases remained unmatched. The CDR3 runs to 13 residues. Sequencing was performed on CD4+ T cells from peripheral blood mononuclear cells, taken after pregnancy. The receptor comes from a female donor with multiple sclerosis, enrolled in a pregnancy study. The chain combines TRBV6-1 with TRBJ2-7, with TRBD1 matching over 7 bases. CDR3 sequence reads: CATRQGSSYEQYF. In DNA form, the CDR3 reads TGTGCCACCAGACAGGGTAGCTCCTACGAGCAGTACTTC.